This T cell receptor beta chain was retrieved from a study of blood T cell repertoires in COVID-19. Overall study: Sources were T cells, B-cell-depleted T cells, or PBMCs; the material itself was cDNA or gDNA.

TCRdb's table, derived via immunoSEQ multiplex PCR, lists solely in-frame clones and lacks some. The sample consists of 150,000 to 200,000 clones, over 75% of them appearing once. Germline V CDR1 and CDR2: MNHEY, SVGAGI. CDR3 length equals 16 residues. V lost 0 bases and J 7 bases, leaving 16 bases between the germline ends. The table lists this clone with a count of one. This receptor was obtained from a human donor with active or convalescent COVID-19. The donor label of this sample is uncertain. The chain recombines TRBV6-5 with TRBJ1-5; possible D gene TRBD1, 6 bases. Material: peripheral blood. The CDR3 reads CASSYSSRGNVQPQHF. Here the CDR3 DNA reads TGTGCCAGCAGTTACTCGAGCAGGGGAAATGTACAGCCCCAGCATTTT.